The 31 T cell receptor beta chains presented below share a single source sample, sequenced in a study of shared clonotypes between healthy human individuals. The protocol was immunoSEQ multiplex PCR, while the TCRdb copy is restricted to in-frame clones and leaves out a portion. This sample has fewer than 650,000 clones, with about 79% found just once. Sample: PBMCs. The receptors derive from a woman in her 40s in good health. Some clones in this sample may be carry-over from other donors' samples.

The genes are TRBV10-2 and TRBJ1-3; no clear D gene. Germline V CDR1 and CDR2: WSHSY, SAAADI. This CDR3 region has 15 residues. V lost 0 bases and J lost 4, with 10 bases in between. The CDR3 DNA is TGCGCCAGCAGTGAGTCGATCGGCAGGGGAAACACCATATATTTT. Amino acids: CASSESIGRGNTIYF.

This chain connects TRBV28 to TRBJ2-1, with D perhaps matching TRBD2 (6 bases). This CDR3 spans 13 amino acids. The V and J ends lost 6 bases and 1 base respectively, with 7 bases between them. Germline CDR1 and CDR2: MDHEN and SYDVKM. CDR3 loop: CASRGTSYNEQFF. DNA of the CDR3: TGTGCCAGCAGGGGGACTTCCTACAATGAGCAGTTCTTC.

The table lists this clone with a few counts. The rearrangement uses TRBV5-1 and TRBJ1-1, with 8 bases matching TRBD1. Per the germline V gene, CDR1 is SGHRS and CDR2 is YFSETQ. CDR3 length: 13 amino acids. The J segment lost 3 bases and the V segment lost 4 bases, leaving 2 bases of the junction unmatched. The CDR3 reads CASSLGQDTEAFF. CDR3 nucleotides: TGCGCCAGCAGCCTGGGACAGGACACTGAAGCTTTCTTT. The entire variable domain, with the rest obtained from reference TRBV5-1 and TRBJ1-1, is as follows: KAGVTQTPRYLIKTRGQQVTLSCSPISGHRSVSWYQQTPGQGLQFLFEYFSETQRNKGNFPGRFSGRQFSNSRSEMNVSTLELGDSALYLCASSLGQDTEAFFGQGTRLTVV.

The chain uses TRBV14 and TRBJ2-1; 11 bases align to TRBD1. Germline loops: CDR1 SGHDN, CDR2 FVKESK. This CDR3 has 13 amino acids. Trimming at V came to 4 bases and at J to 9 bases, leaving 2 bases not matched to a gene. The DNA of the CDR3 is TGTGCCAGCAGCCGGACAGGGGGCACTGAGCAGTTCTTC. Encoded protein: CASSRTGGTEQFF.

This chain links TRBV18 with TRBJ1-4; tentatively, D is TRBD1 (5 bases). CDR1 and CDR2 (germline): KGHSH, LQKENI. This CDR3 contains 15 residues. V was pared by 1 base and J by 1 base, with 7 bases between. CDR3 coding DNA: TGTGCCAGCTCACCACGGGGGGGAACTAATGAAAAACTGTTTTTT. As protein: CASSPRGGTNEKLFF.

This chain links TRBV4-3 with TRBJ1-3; no definite D call. V shed 2 bases and J shed 3 bases, with 11 bases lying between them. Germline V gene lookup returns CDR1 LGHNA and CDR2 YSLEER. CDR3 length: 15 amino acids. CDR3 residues: CASSQNYEFGNTIYF. The CDR3 region has the DNA TGCGCCAGCAGCCAAAATTATGAATTTGGAAACACCATATATTTT.

This clone was observed a handful of times. The V call is TRBV14, the J call TRBJ1-6; 9 bases map to TRBD1. The CDR3 is 15 residues long. Germline CDR1 reads SGHDN; CDR2 reads FVKESK. The V gene end was trimmed by 5 bases and the J gene end by 9 bases; junction bases not matched to a gene: 8. The CDR3 nucleotides are TGTGCCAGCAGCTGGGACAGGGCCACGTCTTCACCCCTCCACTTT. It yields the protein CASSWDRATSSPLHF.

The rearrangement joins TRBV5-1 to TRBJ1-5, with D unresolved. Looked up from germline, CDR1 is SGHRS and CDR2 is YFSETQ. The CDR3 is 13 amino acids. V was clipped by 2 bases and J by 6 bases, with 9 bases between them. CDR3 DNA: TGCGCCAGCAGCTTTACGGCGGGTCAGCCCCAGCATTTT. Amino acids: CASSFTAGQPQHF.

The chain recombines TRBV6-6 with TRBJ1-1; D ambiguous. V was pared by 6 bases and J by 7 bases, with 12 bases between. CDR1 MNHNY and CDR2 SVGAGI come from the germline V gene (reference sequence). CDR3 length: 12 amino acids. The CDR3 loop reads CASSPGLVEAFF. The CDR3, as DNA: TGTGCCAGCAGCCCCGGACTAGTTGAAGCTTTCTTT.

This chain uses TRBV30 with TRBJ1-2; maybe TRBD1 (6 bases). The CDR3 consists of 13 residues. Germline CDR1 is GTSNPN and CDR2 is SVGIG (reference sequence). Trimming pared 1 base from V and 7 bases from J, leaving 13 bases between. Here the CDR3 DNA reads TGTGCCTGGAGTGGACCAAGGGGGTCTGGCTACACCTTC. Protein sequence: CAWSGPRGSGYTF.

This CDR3 is CASSLGNRGNEKLFF. The DNA for the CDR3 is TGTGCCAGCAGCTTAGGGAACAGGGGCAATGAAAAACTGTTTTTT. The chain combines TRBV11-2 with TRBJ1-4; 7 nucleotides line up with TRBD1. After removal of 1 base from V and 5 bases from J, the junction contained 4 bases not matched to a gene. Germline V lookup: CDR1 SGHAT, CDR2 FQNNGV. CDR3 length equals 15 residues.

On this clone itself: This may come from a read error, since a much larger clone is one base off. The same CDR3 is also encoded by other DNA sequences in this sample. This chain links TRBV30 with TRBJ1-1; TRBD1 is a possible D gene (5 bases). The germline V gene encodes CDR1 GTSNPN and CDR2 SVGIG (reference sequence). V was clipped by 2 bases and J by 2 bases, with 9 bases between them. This CDR3 region has 13 residues. The CDR3 DNA reads as TGTGCCTGGAGTCCGGGACGCAACACTGAAGCTTTCTTT. This codes for CAWSPGRNTEAFF. The whole variable domain, remainder taken from reference TRBV30 and TRBJ1-1, is SQTIHQWPATLVQPVGSPLSLECTVEGTSNPNLYWYRQAAGRGLQLLFYSVGIGQISSEVPQNLSASRPQDRQFILSSKKLLLSDSGFYLCAWSPGRNTEAFFGQGTRLTVV.

This clone was counted once. V usage is TRBV2 and J usage is TRBJ1-1; a weak D match, TRBD1 (5 bases). Germline V CDR1 and CDR2: SNHLY, FYNNEI. This CDR3 spans 15 amino acids. Deletions cut 6 bases from V and 11 bases from J, with 25 bases between. CDR3 sequence reads: CASSLLGGRQMRAFF. Written as DNA, the CDR3 is TGTGCCAGCAGCTTGCTCGGGGGGAGACAAATGAGGGCTTTCTTT.

J is TRBJ2-3 and V is TRBV19; D not resolved. This CDR3 comprises 13 residues. Trimming pared 5 bases from V and 2 bases from J, leaving 8 bases between. CDR1 is LNHDA, CDR2 SQIVND, per germline (reference sequence). The DNA of the CDR3 is TGTGCCAGTAGTCCGACCTTCACAGATACGCAGTATTTT. It specifies CASSPTFTDTQYF.

V is TRBV10-3 and J is TRBJ2-7; 13 bases agree with TRBD2. The germline V gene encodes CDR1 ENHRY and CDR2 SYGVKD. This CDR3 is built from 15 residues. In DNA, the CDR3 is TGTGCTGCGGGACTAGCGGGATTTGCCTCCTACGAGCAGTACTTC. Encoded protein: CAAGLAGFASYEQYF.

This rearrangement joins TRBV11-1 to TRBJ1-1, with a weak D call TRBD1 (6 bases). Germline assignment: CDR1 SGHAT and CDR2 FQDESV (reference sequence). This CDR3 region has 16 residues. Deletions cut 5 bases from V and 1 base from J, with 17 bases between. The CDR3 DNA is TGTGCCAGCAGCCGCGACAGGTCTCCTGGGAACACTGAAGCTTTCTTT. Translation gives CASSRDRSPGNTEAFF.

The rearrangement links TRBV29-1 to TRBJ2-2; 9 bases are a match to TRBD1. There are 17 residues in the CDR3. CDR1 and CDR2 (germline): SQVTM, ANQGSEA. V was clipped by 0 bases and J by 1 base; unmatched bases: 6. The CDR3 nucleotides are TGCAGCGTTGAAGAAAGGAGGACAGGGGAGAACACCGGGGAGCTGTTTTTT. Residues: CSVEERRTGENTGELFF.

The chain links TRBV19 to TRBJ2-1, with 15 bases fitting TRBD2. Germline trimming cut 0 bases from V and 8 bases from J; bases unmatched to any gene: 2. The CDR3 extends over 16 amino acids. CDR1 and CDR2 from the germline V gene are LNHDA and SQIVND (reference sequence). The CDR3 loop is CASSIDGTSGRHEQFF. The CDR3 region has the DNA TGTGCCAGTAGTATAGATGGGACTAGCGGGAGGCATGAGCAGTTCTTC. Based on the CDR3 plus reference TRBV19 and TRBJ2-1, the full variable domain is DGGITQSPKYLFRKEGQNVTLSCEQNLNHDAMYWYRQDPGQGLRLIYYSQIVNDFQKGDIAEGYSVSREKKESFPLTVTSAQKNPTAFYLCASSIDGTSGRHEQFFGPGTRLTVL.

This clone was detected a few times. The CDR3 region is CATSGTGRYEQFF. The CDR3 DNA is TGTGCCACCAGCGGAACCGGCCGGTATGAGCAGTTCTTC. The chain carries TRBV15 and TRBJ2-1; D call uncertain. The V end was cut by 5 bases, the J end by 8 bases, with 13 bases between. The CDR3 has 13 residues. Germline V CDR1 and CDR2: LNHNV, YYDKDF (reference sequence).

The chain recombines TRBV7-2 with TRBJ2-7; tentative D call: TRBD2 (5 bases). The CDR3 runs 14 residues. Germline CDR1 reads SGHTA; CDR2 reads FQGNSA. V lost 0 bases to trimming and J lost 1 base, with 7 bases between them. The CDR3 nucleotides are TGTGCCAGCAGCTTAGCTAGCGCGTCCTACGAGCAGTACTTC. Residues: CASSLASASYEQYF.

The CDR3 here is CASSKTVNPYNEQFF. The DNA for the CDR3 is TGTGCCAGCAGTAAGACAGTAAACCCTTACAATGAGCAGTTCTTC. The rearrangement joins TRBV25-1 to TRBJ2-1, with D possibly matching TRBD1 (5 bases). Germline CDR1 MGHDK, CDR2 SYGVNS. CDR3 length: 15 residues. The ends were cut back, 5 bases at V and 4 bases at J, with 15 bases in the middle.

About this clone itself: Additional DNA sequences in this sample encode the identical CDR3. V usage is TRBV5-1 and J usage is TRBJ1-5; TRBD1 agrees at 7 bases. The CDR3 has 14 residues. Germline V gene lookup returns CDR1 SGHRS and CDR2 YFSETQ. Trimming cost V 0 bases and J 5 bases; bases outside gene matches: 2. The CDR3 is CASSLGGGDQPQHF. As DNA, the CDR3 is TGCGCCAGCAGCTTGGGAGGGGGCGATCAGCCCCAGCATTTT.

V is TRBV29-1 and J is TRBJ1-1; TRBD1 matches at 9 bases. Germline CDR1 SQVTM, CDR2 ANQGSEA. V was clipped by 4 bases and J by 2 bases; unmatched bases: 5. The CDR3 totals 14 residues. The chain's CDR3 is CSVVGDRVNTEAFF. CDR3 nucleotide sequence: TGCAGCGTTGTTGGGGACAGGGTAAACACTGAAGCTTTCTTT. Full variable domain (remainder filled in from reference TRBV29-1 and TRBJ1-1): SAVISQKPSRDICQRGTSLTIQCQVDSQVTMMFWYRQQPGQSLTLIATANQGSEATYESGFVIDKFPISRPNLTFSTLTVSNMSPEDSSIYLCSVVGDRVNTEAFFGQGTRLTVV.

The V and J genes are TRBV27 and TRBJ2-5; D may be TRBD2 (6 bases). The V end was cut by 6 bases, the J end by 6 bases, with 14 bases between. Germline V gene sequence: CDR1 MNHEY, CDR2 SMNVEV (reference sequence). The CDR3 totals 13 residues. The CDR3 sequence: CASRGVGGKTQYF. CDR3 coding DNA: TGTGCCAGCAGGGGGGTCGGGGGAAAGACCCAGTACTTC.

V is TRBV28 and J is TRBJ1-2; D is ambiguous. Germline lookup yields CDR1 MDHEN and CDR2 SYDVKM. This CDR3 has 13 residues. Trimming cost V 2 bases and J 7 bases, with 11 bases left between them. CDR3 nucleotide sequence: TGTGCCAGCAGTTTAACACCCGAAGGTGGCTACACCTTC. Its translation: CASSLTPEGGYTF.

The chain uses TRBV11-2 and TRBJ2-7, with 13 nucleotides matching TRBD2. Germline V lookup: CDR1 SGHAT, CDR2 FQNNGV. V was clipped by 5 bases and J by 6 bases; unmatched bases: 4. This CDR3 contains 14 residues. CDR3 bases: TGTGCCAGCAGCCGGACTAGCGGGAGTGGCGAGCAGTACTTC. This translates into CASSRTSGSGEQYF.

The chain combines TRBV10-3 with TRBJ2-1; unclear D gene. CDR1 ENHRY and CDR2 SYGVKD come from the germline V gene. V was shortened by 0 bases and J by 12 bases, with 9 bases between the two germline ends. The CDR3 is 12 residues long. The DNA of the CDR3 is TGTGCCATCAGTGAGTCGGGCGACTCGCAGTTCTTC. This translates into CAISESGDSQFF.

The V call is TRBV6-1, the J call TRBJ2-7; D may match TRBD1 or TRBD2 (5 bases each). From germline, CDR1 is MNHNS and CDR2 SASEGT. The CDR3 is made up of 14 amino acids. V lost 6 bases and J 3 bases, leaving 15 bases between the germline ends. The CDR3 is CASRIRGEDYEQYF. The CDR3 DNA reads as TGTGCCAGCAGGATTAGGGGAGAAGACTACGAGCAGTACTTC.

In regard to this clone: This sequence is one base from a far larger clone and is likely a read error. V and J are TRBV5-6 and TRBJ2-1; D is undetermined. The CDR3 runs 13 residues. Per germline, CDR1 SGHDT and CDR2 YYEEEE. Trimming cost V 4 bases and J 12 bases, with 17 bases left between them. This CDR3 reads CASSAAWNTGQFF. DNA for the CDR3: TGTGCCAGCAGCGCTGCATGGAACACTGGGCAGTTCTTC. Full variable domain (remainder filled in from reference TRBV5-6 and TRBJ2-1): DAGVTQSPTHLIKTRGQQVTLRCSPKSGHDTVSWYQQALGQGPQFIFQYYEEEERQRGNFPDRFSGHQFPNYSSELNVNALLLGDSALYLCASSAAWNTGQFFGPGTRLTVL.

The rearrangement joins TRBV10-2 to TRBJ2-7; TRBD1 agrees at 9 bases. Germline trimming cut 7 bases from V and 6 bases from J; bases unmatched to any gene: 7. Germline assignment: CDR1 WSHSY and CDR2 SAAADI. This CDR3 is 13 amino acids long. CDR3 sequence: CASTRQGGGEQYF. The CDR3 DNA reads TGCGCCAGCACAAGACAGGGGGGGGGCGAGCAGTACTTC.

CDR3 protein: CASSEAYTIGYTF. In nucleotides, the CDR3 is TGTGCCAGCAGTGAAGCGTACACAATCGGCTACACCTTC. This chain connects TRBV6-1 to TRBJ1-2; no clear D. The CDR3 loop spans 13 amino acids. Germline values: CDR1 MNHNS, CDR2 SASEGT. Deletions cut 0 bases from V and 8 bases from J, with 10 bases between.